The table lists the clone carrying this T cell receptor (beta chain) with a few counts. Isolated RNA was reverse transcribed in full, so expressed TCRB transcripts were sequenced. This table comes from immunoSEQ multiplex PCR, and its TCRdb copy is limited to in-frame clones, with some not included. The profile shows 680,000 or so clones, around a sixth of them singletons. The record originates from a study of beta chain features in type 1 diabetes. The CDR3 extends over 14 amino acids. Germline trimming cut 3 bases from V and 3 bases from J; bases unmatched to any gene: 4. Germline CDR1 is SNHLY and CDR2 is FYNNEI.

The sequencing sample was made of naive CD4+ T cells from blood. The receptor was isolated from a man younger than 35 in good health. The V call is TRBV2, the J call TRBJ2-7, with TRBD1 matching 8 bases. This CDR3 reads CASSELGTGYEQYF. The DNA for the CDR3 is TGTGCCAGCAGTGAGCTAGGGACAGGCTACGAGCAGTACTTC. The complete variable domain, with remaining parts taken from reference TRBV2 and TRBJ2-7, reads EPEVTQTPSHQVTQMGQEVILRCVPISNHLYFYWYRQILGQKVEFLVSFYNNEISEKSEIFDDQFSVERPDGSNFTLKIRSTKLEDSAMYFCASSELGTGYEQYFGPGTRLTVT.